The 10 T cell receptor beta chains listed next were all sequenced from one sample in a study of HIV-infected patients and healthy controls (dated by TCRdb to the mid-2010s). Since whole blood was used without any cell fractionation, the repertoire reflected all peripheral T cells in unsorted form. Receptor libraries were prepared by 5' RACE. Sequencing relied on an Illumina MiSeq. Using SuperScript III with primers targeting the alpha and beta constant regions, 500 to 550 ng of RNA was reverse transcribed. Separate libraries for the alpha and beta chains were generated through chain-specific third strand synthesis that incorporated multiplexing indices. In TCRdb, the public reads were trimmed at Q25 with fastp and aligned with MiXCR, with productive beta chains retained. Merged by CDR3 protein, the rows form single entries marked with the most common genes and DNA. This sample holds around 7,600 distinct CDR3 sequences; 9% to 10% were observed only once. Roughly a fifth of the sample comes from the top ten.

Sequenced material: blood, taken before antiretroviral therapy. Every receptor here comes from an adult with HIV infection.

This clonotype is medium-sized within its sample. The chain carries TRBV7-9 and TRBJ1-6; possible D gene TRBD1, 5 bases. The CDR3 length is 16 residues. In germline, CDR1 is SEHNR, CDR2 FQNEAQ (reference sequence). Trimming took off 5 bases at V and 3 bases at J, with 14 bases between the two ends. The CDR3 DNA is TGTGCCAGCAGCCCGCTAGGGGCCAACTATAATTCACCCCTCCACTTT. As protein: CASSPLGANYNSPLHF.

This clonotype was observed many times. The CDR3 DNA reads TGTGCCAGCAGTTCGGGACAGGGGGCAAATTCACCCCTCCACTTT. This encodes CASSSGQGANSPLHF. The chain has TRBV27 and TRBJ1-6; 12 bases are shared with TRBD1. Germline loops: CDR1 MNHEY, CDR2 SMNVEV (reference sequence). This CDR3 contains 15 residues. The V gene end was trimmed by 4 bases and the J gene end by 7 bases; junction bases not matched to a gene: 2.

This sequence joins TRBV24-1 and TRBJ2-5; D may be TRBD1 (6 bases). CDR1 and CDR2 (germline): KGHDR, SFDVKD. CDR3 length equals 15 residues. The V end was cut by 4 bases, the J end by 1 base, with 12 bases between. This CDR3 is CATSDPDRLQETQYF. The CDR3 DNA is TGTGCCACCAGTGACCCAGACAGGCTCCAAGAGACCCAGTACTTC.

This clonotype was detected ten times or more. The chain uses TRBV20-1 and TRBJ2-1, with 9 positions matching TRBD2. The CDR3 runs to 15 residues. The V gene end was trimmed by 1 base and the J gene end by 8 bases; junction bases not matched to a gene: 9. The germline V gene encodes CDR1 DFQATT and CDR2 SNEGSKA (reference sequence). Here the CDR3 DNA reads TGCAGTGCTAGAGTTGGCGGGGGGGGAATCTATGAGCAGTTCTTC. Protein product: CSARVGGGGIYEQFF.

This clonotype has at least ten counts. The chain uses TRBV5-1 and TRBJ2-5; D is perhaps TRBD1 or TRBD2 (6 bases each). The CDR3 length is 14 residues. Germline V gives CDR1 SGHRS, CDR2 YFSETQ. V was trimmed by 4 bases and J by 2 bases, leaving 12 bases between them. The CDR3 DNA sequence: TGCGCCAGCAGCCGTCGAGGGGGGCAAGAGACCCAGTACTTC. Its translation: CASSRRGGQETQYF.

This clonotype was recorded at least ten times. The V call is TRBV10-3, the J call TRBJ2-3; 8 positions agree with TRBD2. Germline assignment: CDR1 ENHRY and CDR2 SYGVKD. Trimming cost V 4 bases and J 1 base; bases outside gene matches: 1. This CDR3 has 14 amino acids. CDR3 bases: TGTGCCATCAGTGGAGCGGGGGGCACAGATACGCAGTATTTT. It codes for CAISGAGGTDTQYF.

This clonotype was recorded many times. The V gene is TRBV15, the J gene TRBJ2-7, with TRBD2 matching 7 bases. The CDR3 length is 16 residues. With V trimmed by 1 base and J by 3 bases, 9 bases remained unmatched. Germline V gene sequence: CDR1 LNHNV, CDR2 YYDKDF (reference sequence). In DNA, the CDR3 is TGTGCCACCAGCAGAGTCCGGCGGGAGCGGGGCTACGAGCAGTACTTC. This encodes CATSRVRRERGYEQYF.

The rearrangement links TRBV20-1 to TRBJ1-5, with D maybe TRBD1 (5 bases). This CDR3 contains 15 residues. Trimming took 6 bases from V and 2 from J, leaving 17 bases between them. The germline gives CDR1 DFQATT, CDR2 SNEGSKA (reference sequence). CDR3 bases: TGCAGTGCCACAGGACGCCCTAGACGCAATCAGCCCCAGCATTTT. This sequence encodes CSATGRPRRNQPQHF.

This clonotype has ten or more counts. This chain uses TRBV5-1 with TRBJ2-1; TRBD2 matches 10 bases. Per the germline V gene, CDR1 is SGHRS and CDR2 is YFSETQ. This CDR3 contains 14 residues. The ends lost 4 bases at V and 3 bases at J; junction bases unmatched: 1. The CDR3 sequence is CASSRTSGYNEQFF. The CDR3 nucleotides read TGCGCCAGCAGCCGGACTAGCGGCTACAATGAGCAGTTCTTC.

Turning to this clonotype: The conserved final phenylalanine or tryptophan is absent from the CDR3, which likely points to a read error. The limits of the CDR3 on the DNA are not certain, so only TCRdb's listed CDR3 is given. The chain combines TRBV4-1 with TRBJ1-5; the D call in the table, TRBD1, was not verified against the DNA. The V gene's germline CDR1 is MGHRA and CDR2 YSYEKL. The CDR3 is 10 residues long, counting both termini. The CDR3 loop is CASSQGDRVR.